This TCR beta chain was documented in a study of T cell responses to AZD1222 COVID-19 vaccine. This clone was counted a single time. No antigen is known for it. General study results and limits: Among the donors, most were white British and more were female, and clonal diversity was possibly underestimated. Spike-specific TCR breadth and depth grew following two AZD1222 doses. Scientists sampled the repertoires only once the peak T cell response had passed.

Assay: immunoSEQ multiplex PCR; the TCRdb copy retains only in-frame clones and omits some. This sample has around 100,000 clones; around 90% occur once, and the top ten carry around 8%. The CDR3 has 13 amino acids. V was clipped by 8 bases and J by 4 bases, with 11 bases between them. Germline CDR1 is SNHLY and CDR2 is FYNNEI. The sequence was collected from an adult in good health. Source: peripheral blood, taken on day 0 of AZD1222 vaccination. This chain connects TRBV2 to TRBJ1-4; possible D gene TRBD1, 6 bases. The chain's CDR3 is CASRTEINEKLFF. In DNA, the CDR3 is TGTGCCAGCCGGACAGAGATTAATGAAAAACTGTTTTTT.